This T cell receptor (beta chain) was observed in a study of T cell repertoires and HLA-DP antigens (dated by TCRdb to the late 2010s). Concerning the study at large: An in vitro model of CD4+ T cell alloreactivity against allogeneic HLA-DP presented by transduced HeLa cells was used in the study. Of the three donors, two were male and one was female, with ages ranging from the 18-to-29 band to the 60-to-69 band. Compared with self, one alloantigen differed at one amino acid in the peptide-binding groove and the other differed at fewer than eleven, modelling structurally similar versus dissimilar alloantigens. The average DNA input was roughly 220 ng for sorted CD137+CD4+ samples versus roughly 1,100 ng for pre-culture CD4+ samples.

Study-level results and caveats: Sorted CD137+ cells showed similar clonality against both alloantigens, at 0.35 to 0.4, which was much higher than the approximately 0.038 seen in pre-culture samples. The study was limited by having only a few donors, by relying on a non-physiological HeLa antigen-presenting system, and by using total CD4+ responder cells. Separate analysis of naive and memory CD4+ repertoires was not performed. Average cumulative frequency of clones undetected before culture was roughly 36% against one allele and 50.6% against the other.

Points on this clone: The specificity of this receptor is unknown. It has no much larger one-base neighbor in the sample; base qualities were not kept.

TCRB CDR3 regions were amplified with the immunoSEQ multiplex PCR using forward primers for 54 TRBV segments and reverse primers for 13 TRBJ segments. Pre-culture CD4+ samples were sequenced at deep resolution with a target of 200,000 T cell genomes. Sequencing of the amplicons on an Illumina HiSeq System generated 87 bp reads spanning the CDR3. The study's processing was this. Reads were corrected for PCR and sequencing errors, and CDR3 regions were defined by alignment to IMGT reference sequences. Synthetic template pools were used to estimate counts of templates and unique rearrangements. Clonality was calculated as 1 minus Pielou's evenness. Richness was estimated with the Daley-Smith estimator. Repertoire overlap was measured with Morisita's index. Clones found in cultured samples but undetected in the pre-culture repertoire of the corresponding donor were defined as low-abundance clones. What TCRdb holds here is the immuneACCESS table cut down to in-frame rearrangements. Part of the clones is not present; checked against another copy, under half of the missing clones reflect an unresolved V gene, and the others are unexplained. Clone size and the V and J calls come from that table; the DNA yielded D and trimming. Present in this sample are over 60,000 clones, around three quarters of which were seen just once. 1.5% to 2% of the sample belongs to the ten largest clones.

Untouched CD4+ T cells were isolated from Ficoll-separated PBMC through negative selection with magnetic beads, and an average purity of around 98% was reached. Untouched CD4+ T cells were isolated with magnetic beads from Ficoll-separated PBMC, and a purity of about 98% was reached with negligible CD8+ contamination. Donors were a few healthy blood donors whose buffy coats supplied peripheral blood mononuclear cells. All three donors were CMV seronegative. The DNeasy Blood & Tissue Kit was used for extraction of genomic DNA. For each subject, genomic DNA from sorted CD137+CD4+ cells and from pre-culture CD4+ baseline samples underwent TCRB sequencing. Spanning cysteine to phenylalanine, the CDR3 consists of 14 amino acids. Only CDR3 DNA is held: 42 bases, read in frame from base 1. CDR1 and CDR2 (SQVTM, ANQGSEA) derive from the germline V gene. Germline trimming: 7 bases from V, 5 bases from J; junction bases outside gene matches: 6.

This clonotype was sampled from a man between 60 and 75 years old in good health and CMV-seronegative. Sequences were obtained from CD4+ T cells from PBMCs. The chain couples TRBV29-1 to TRBJ2-5; 14 junctional bases match TRBD2. The CDR3 region has the sequence CSARLAGGQETQYF. The nucleotide sequence reads as follows: TGCAGCGCCCGACTAGCGGGGGGGCAGGAGACCCAGTACTTC.